Only a few counts were recorded for the clone carrying this T cell receptor (beta chain). The antigen is not known. One end of the junction varies from germline; a read error may be responsible. TCRdb's table, derived via immunoSEQ multiplex PCR, lists solely in-frame clones and lacks some. The sample holds some 200,000 clones; more than 70% are singletons and the top ten take about 10%. The sample comes from a study of cytotoxic CD8 clonotypes in ibrutinib-treated CLL. The study, taken as a whole, reports: Higher circulating CD8+ T-cell counts strongly accompanied higher baseline clonality, above age-matched healthy donors. Clonality showed a rise at ibrutinib response that reversed toward baseline at progression.

Cryopreserved PBMCs yielded 1.5 to 2 micrograms of genomic DNA for TCR beta libraries. Germline CDR1 is MNHEY and CDR2 is SMNVEV (reference sequence). There are 13 residues in the CDR3. The chain combines TRBV27 with TRBJ1-2; no definite D call. The specimen was PBMCs, collected after 12 months of ibrutinib treatment. This receptor was taken from a human donor with chronic lymphocytic leukemia. CDR3 loop: CASSLSEGSPRDF. The CDR3 DNA reads as TGTGCCAGCAGTTTATCGGAGGGCAGTCCGCGTGACTTC.